This T cell receptor (beta chain) is from a study of T cell responses to AZD1222 COVID-19 vaccine. Germline V gene data show CDR1 as MDHEN and CDR2 as SYDVKM. Deletions cut 2 bases from V and 1 base from J, with 9 bases between. The CDR3 covers 14 residues. Sequencing was performed with immunoSEQ multiplex PCR; in TCRdb, only in-frame clones are kept and a portion is missing. Seen here are some 200,000 clones, 90% to 95% observed once, and the top ten hold under 4%. The receptor comes from an adult who received the AZD1222 COVID-19 vaccine. The V and J genes are TRBV28 and TRBJ2-7, with D possibly being TRBD1 (6 bases). Source: peripheral blood, taken 28 days after the second AZD1222 dose. The CDR3 DNA follows: TGTGCCAGCAGTTTAGACAGGAAATCCTACGAGCAGTACTTC. This codes for CASSLDRKSYEQYF.